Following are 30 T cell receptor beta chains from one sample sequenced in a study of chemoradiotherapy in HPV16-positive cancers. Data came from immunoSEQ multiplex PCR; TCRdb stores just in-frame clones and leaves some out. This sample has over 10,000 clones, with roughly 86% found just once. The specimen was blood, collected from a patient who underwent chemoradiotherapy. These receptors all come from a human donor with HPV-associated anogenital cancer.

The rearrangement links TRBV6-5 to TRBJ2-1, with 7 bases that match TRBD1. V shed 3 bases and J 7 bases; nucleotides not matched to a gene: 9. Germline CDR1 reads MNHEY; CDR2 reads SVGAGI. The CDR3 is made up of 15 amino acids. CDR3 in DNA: TGTGCCAGCAGTTATCTTGCGGTGACAGGGAATGAGCAGTTCTTC. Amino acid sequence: CASSYLAVTGNEQFF.

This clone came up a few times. The CDR3 region is CASSLRQGVVGLNQPQHF. CDR3 coding DNA: TGTGCCAGCAGTTTAAGACAGGGAGTCGTAGGTCTCAATCAGCCCCAGCATTTT. The J gene is TRBJ1-5, the V gene TRBV27; 7 nucleotides align to TRBD1. The CDR3 loop spans 18 amino acids. V shed 2 bases, J shed 3 bases, and the junction held 13 bases outside the gene matches. Germline CDR1 MNHEY, CDR2 SMNVEV (reference sequence).

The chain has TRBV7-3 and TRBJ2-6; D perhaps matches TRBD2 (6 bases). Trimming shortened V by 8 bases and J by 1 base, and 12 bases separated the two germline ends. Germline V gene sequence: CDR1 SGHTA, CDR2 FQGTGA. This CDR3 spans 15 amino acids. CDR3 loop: CASSSRESGANVLTF. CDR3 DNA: TGTGCCAGCTCCTCTCGGGAGTCTGGGGCCAACGTCCTGACTTTC. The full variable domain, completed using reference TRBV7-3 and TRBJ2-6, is GAGVSQTPSNKVTEKGKYVELRCDPISGHTALYWYRQSLGQGPEFLIYFQGTGAADDSGLPNDRFFAVRPEGSVSTLKIQRTERGDSAVYLCASSSRESGANVLTFGAGSRLTVL.

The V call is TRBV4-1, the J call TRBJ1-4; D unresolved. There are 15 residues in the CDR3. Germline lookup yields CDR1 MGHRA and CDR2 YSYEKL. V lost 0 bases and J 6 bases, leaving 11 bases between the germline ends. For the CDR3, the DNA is TGCGCCAGCAGCCAAGATCGGGGATGGGATGAAAAACTGTTTTTT. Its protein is CASSQDRGWDEKLFF.

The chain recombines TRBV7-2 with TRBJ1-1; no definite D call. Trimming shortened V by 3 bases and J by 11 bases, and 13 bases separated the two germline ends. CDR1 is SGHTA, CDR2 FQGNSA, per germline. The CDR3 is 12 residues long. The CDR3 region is CASSLSNGKAFF. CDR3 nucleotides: TGTGCCAGCAGCTTGTCCAACGGGAAGGCTTTCTTT. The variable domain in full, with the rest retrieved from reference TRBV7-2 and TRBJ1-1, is GAGVSQSPSNKVTEKGKDVELRCDPISGHTALYWYRQSLGQGLEFLIYFQGNSAPDKSGLPSDRFSAERTGGSVSTLTIQRTQQEDSAVYLCASSLSNGKAFFGQGTRLTVV.

CDR3 bases: TGCGCCAGCAGCCTTGGGGACGGGGGGGCCCAAGAGACCCAGTACTTC. It translates to CASSLGDGGAQETQYF. The V call is TRBV5-1, the J call TRBJ2-5, with TRBD2 matching over 8 bases. The CDR3 sequence is 16 residues long. CDR1 is SGHRS, CDR2 YFSETQ, per germline. The trim removed 4 bases at V and 1 base at J, leaving 9 bases unmatched.

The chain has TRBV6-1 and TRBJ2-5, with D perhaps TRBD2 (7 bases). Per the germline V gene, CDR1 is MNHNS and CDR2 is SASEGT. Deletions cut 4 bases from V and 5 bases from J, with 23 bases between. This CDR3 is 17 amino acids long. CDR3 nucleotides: TGTGCCAGCAGTGGGGTAGGGGGGGTTGGGCGTCGGGAGACCCAGTACTTC. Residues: CASSGVGGVGRRETQYF.

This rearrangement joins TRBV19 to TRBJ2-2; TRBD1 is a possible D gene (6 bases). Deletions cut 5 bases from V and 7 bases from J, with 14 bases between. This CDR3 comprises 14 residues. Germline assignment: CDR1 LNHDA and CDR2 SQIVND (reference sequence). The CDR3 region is CASSAAGEGGELFF. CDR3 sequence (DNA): TGTGCCAGTAGTGCGGCAGGGGAAGGCGGGGAGCTGTTTTTT.

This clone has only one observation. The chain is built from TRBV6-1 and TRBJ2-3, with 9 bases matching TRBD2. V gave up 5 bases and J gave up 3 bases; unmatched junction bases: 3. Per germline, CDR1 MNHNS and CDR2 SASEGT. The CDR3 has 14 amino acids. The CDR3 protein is CASSPGLATDTQYF. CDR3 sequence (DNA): TGTGCCAGCAGTCCTGGACTAGCGACAGATACGCAGTATTTT.

CDR3 DNA: TGCGCCAGCAGCTTGACTAGCGGGGGGCCAGATACGCAGTATTTT. Its protein product is CASSLTSGGPDTQYF. The chain employs TRBV5-1 and TRBJ2-3; 12 bases agree with TRBD2. CDR3 length: 15 residues. From germline, CDR1 is SGHRS and CDR2 YFSETQ. Trimming cost V 1 base and J 4 bases; bases outside gene matches: 1.

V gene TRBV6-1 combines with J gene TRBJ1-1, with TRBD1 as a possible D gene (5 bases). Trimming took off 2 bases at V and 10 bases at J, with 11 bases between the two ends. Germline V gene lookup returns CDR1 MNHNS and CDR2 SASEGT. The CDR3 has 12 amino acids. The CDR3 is CASSELWGGAFF. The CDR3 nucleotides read TGTGCCAGCAGTGAATTATGGGGGGGAGCTTTCTTT.

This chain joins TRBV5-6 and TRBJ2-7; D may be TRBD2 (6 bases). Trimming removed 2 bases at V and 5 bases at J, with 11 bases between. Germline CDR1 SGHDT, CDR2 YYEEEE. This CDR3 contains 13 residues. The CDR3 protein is CASSLIGTDEQYF. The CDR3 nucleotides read TGTGCCAGCAGCTTAATAGGGACTGACGAGCAGTACTTC.

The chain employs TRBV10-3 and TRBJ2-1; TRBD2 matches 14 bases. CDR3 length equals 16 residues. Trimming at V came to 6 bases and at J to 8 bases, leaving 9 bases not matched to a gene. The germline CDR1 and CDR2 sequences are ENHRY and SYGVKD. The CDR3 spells CAISDPGLAGVDEQFF. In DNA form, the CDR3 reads TGTGCCATCAGCGACCCGGGACTAGCGGGGGTAGATGAGCAGTTCTTC.

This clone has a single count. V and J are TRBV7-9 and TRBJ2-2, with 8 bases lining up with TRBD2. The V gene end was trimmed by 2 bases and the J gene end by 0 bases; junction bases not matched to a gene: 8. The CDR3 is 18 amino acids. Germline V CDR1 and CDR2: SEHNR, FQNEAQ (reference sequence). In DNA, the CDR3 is TGTGCCAGCAGCTTACCGCGGGGGGCTTCTACGAACACCGGGGAGCTGTTTTTT. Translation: CASSLPRGASTNTGELFF.

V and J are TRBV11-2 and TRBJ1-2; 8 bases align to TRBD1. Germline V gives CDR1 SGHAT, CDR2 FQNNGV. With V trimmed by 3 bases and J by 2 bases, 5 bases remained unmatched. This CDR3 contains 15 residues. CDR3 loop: CASSLWTGTNYGYTF. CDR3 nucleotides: TGTGCCAGCAGCTTGTGGACAGGGACAAACTATGGCTACACCTTC.

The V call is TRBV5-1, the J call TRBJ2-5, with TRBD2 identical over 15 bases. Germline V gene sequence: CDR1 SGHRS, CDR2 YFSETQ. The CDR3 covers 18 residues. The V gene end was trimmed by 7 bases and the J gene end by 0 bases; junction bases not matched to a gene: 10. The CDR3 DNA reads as TGCGCCAGCGGTCGATTTGGACTAGCGGGGGGGAACCAAGAGACCCAGTACTTC. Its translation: CASGRFGLAGGNQETQYF.

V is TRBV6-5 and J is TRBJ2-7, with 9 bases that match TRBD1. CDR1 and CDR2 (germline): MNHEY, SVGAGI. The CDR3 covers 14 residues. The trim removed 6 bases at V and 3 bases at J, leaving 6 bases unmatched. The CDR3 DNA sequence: TGTGCCAGCAGGGGACAGGGTTCCGTCTACGAGCAGTACTTC. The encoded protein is CASRGQGSVYEQYF.

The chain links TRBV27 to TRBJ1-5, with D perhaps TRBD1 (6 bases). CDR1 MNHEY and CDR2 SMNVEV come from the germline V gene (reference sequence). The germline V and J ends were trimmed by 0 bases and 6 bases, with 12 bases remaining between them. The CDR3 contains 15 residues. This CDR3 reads CASSLSTGLSQPQHF. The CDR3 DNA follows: TGTGCCAGCAGTTTATCTACAGGGCTCAGTCAGCCCCAGCATTTT.

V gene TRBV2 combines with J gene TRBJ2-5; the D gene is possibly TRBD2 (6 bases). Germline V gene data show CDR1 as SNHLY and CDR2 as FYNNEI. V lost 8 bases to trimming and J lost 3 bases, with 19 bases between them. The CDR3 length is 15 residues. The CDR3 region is CASGPWGPGEETQYF. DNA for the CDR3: TGTGCCAGCGGCCCCTGGGGCCCGGGGGAAGAGACCCAGTACTTC.

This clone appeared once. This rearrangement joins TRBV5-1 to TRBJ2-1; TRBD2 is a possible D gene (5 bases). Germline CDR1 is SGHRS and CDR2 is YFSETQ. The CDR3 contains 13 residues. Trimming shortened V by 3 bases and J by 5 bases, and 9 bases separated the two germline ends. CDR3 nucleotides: TGCGCCAGCAGCTCGTACGGGGACAATGAGCAGTTCTTC. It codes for CASSSYGDNEQFF.

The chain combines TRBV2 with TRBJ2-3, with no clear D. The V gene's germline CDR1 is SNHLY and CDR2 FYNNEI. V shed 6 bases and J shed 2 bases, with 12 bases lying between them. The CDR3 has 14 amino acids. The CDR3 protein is CASSATDFTDTQYF. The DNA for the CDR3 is TGTGCCAGCAGCGCGACTGACTTCACAGATACGCAGTATTTT. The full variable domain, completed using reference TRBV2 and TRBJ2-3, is EPEVTQTPSHQVTQMGQEVILRCVPISNHLYFYWYRQILGQKVEFLVSFYNNEISEKSEIFDDQFSVERPDGSNFTLKIRSTKLEDSAMYFCASSATDFTDTQYFGPGTRLTVL.

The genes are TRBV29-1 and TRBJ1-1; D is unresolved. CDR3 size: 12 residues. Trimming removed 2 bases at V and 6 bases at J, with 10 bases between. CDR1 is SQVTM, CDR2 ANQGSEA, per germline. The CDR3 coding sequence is TGCAGCGTTGAATTCCGAAGCGCTGAAGCTTTCTTT. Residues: CSVEFRSAEAFF.

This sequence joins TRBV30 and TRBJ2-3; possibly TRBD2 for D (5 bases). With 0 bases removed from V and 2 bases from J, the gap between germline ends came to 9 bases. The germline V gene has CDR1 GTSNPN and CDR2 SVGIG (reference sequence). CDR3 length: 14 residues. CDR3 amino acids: CAWSVGSHTDTQYF. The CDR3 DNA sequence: TGTGCCTGGAGTGTGGGGAGCCACACAGATACGCAGTATTTT.

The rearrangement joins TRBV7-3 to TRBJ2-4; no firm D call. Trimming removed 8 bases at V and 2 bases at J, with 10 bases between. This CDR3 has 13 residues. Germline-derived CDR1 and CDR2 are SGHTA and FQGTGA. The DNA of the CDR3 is TGTGCCAGCTTGCAGATTCCCAAAAACATTCAGTACTTC. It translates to CASLQIPKNIQYF. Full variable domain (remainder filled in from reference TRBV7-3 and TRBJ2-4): GAGVSQTPSNKVTEKGKYVELRCDPISGHTALYWYRQSLGQGPEFLIYFQGTGAADDSGLPNDRFFAVRPEGSVSTLKIQRTERGDSAVYLCASLQIPKNIQYFGAGTRLSVL.

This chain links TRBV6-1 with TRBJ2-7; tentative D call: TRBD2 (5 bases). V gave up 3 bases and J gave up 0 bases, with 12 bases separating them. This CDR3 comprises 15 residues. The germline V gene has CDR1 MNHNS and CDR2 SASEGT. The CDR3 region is CASSDVFGSSYEQYV. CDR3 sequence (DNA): TGTGCCAGCAGTGACGTTTTTGGGAGCTCCTACGAGCAGTACGTC.

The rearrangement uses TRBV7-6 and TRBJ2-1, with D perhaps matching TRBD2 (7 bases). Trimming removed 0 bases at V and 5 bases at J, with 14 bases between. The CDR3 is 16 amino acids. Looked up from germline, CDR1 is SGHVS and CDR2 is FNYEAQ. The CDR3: CASSLAWRGPDNEQFF. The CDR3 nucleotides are TGTGCCAGCAGCTTAGCTTGGCGGGGGCCCGACAATGAGCAGTTCTTC.

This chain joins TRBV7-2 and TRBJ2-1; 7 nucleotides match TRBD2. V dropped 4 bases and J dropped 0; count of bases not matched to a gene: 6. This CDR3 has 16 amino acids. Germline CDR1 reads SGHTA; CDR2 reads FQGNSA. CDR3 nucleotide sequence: TGTGCCAGCAGCTCCGCCACGGGAGGCTCCTACAATGAGCAGTTCTTC. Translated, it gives CASSSATGGSYNEQFF.

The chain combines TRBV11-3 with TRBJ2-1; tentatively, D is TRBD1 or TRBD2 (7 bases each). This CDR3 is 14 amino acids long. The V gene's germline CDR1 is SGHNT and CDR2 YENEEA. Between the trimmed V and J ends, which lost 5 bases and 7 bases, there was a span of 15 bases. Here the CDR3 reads CASSPNRGGNEQFF. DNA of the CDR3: TGTGCCAGCAGCCCCAACAGGGGAGGGAATGAGCAGTTCTTC.

CDR3 DNA: TGTGCCAGTAGTATAGAGCCAGGGATCTCCTCTGGGGCCAACGTCCTGACTTTC. This translates into CASSIEPGISSGANVLTF. The V call is TRBV19, the J call TRBJ2-6; maybe TRBD1 (5 bases). The V end was cut by 0 bases, the J end by 0 bases, with 12 bases between. CDR3 size: 18 residues. Germline V CDR1 and CDR2: LNHDA, SQIVND (reference sequence).

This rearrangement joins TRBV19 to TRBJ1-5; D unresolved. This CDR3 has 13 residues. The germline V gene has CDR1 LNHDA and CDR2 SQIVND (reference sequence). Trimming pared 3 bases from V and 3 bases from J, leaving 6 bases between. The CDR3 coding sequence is TGTGCCAGTAGTATCCAGGTCAATCAGCCCCAGCATTTT. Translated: CASSIQVNQPQHF.